This T cell receptor beta chain was sequenced during a study of shared clonotypes between healthy human individuals. Overall study results and limits: Clonotypes shared by all four sorted-subset donors had higher generation probabilities than non-shared clonotypes.

With regard to this clone: Its antigen is unidentified.

HIV-negative, healthy adults without recent acute infections or vaccinations were the donors. V was shortened by 7 bases and J by 0 bases, with 13 bases between the two germline ends. The CDR3 runs 15 residues. The germline V gene has CDR1 MRHNA and CDR2 SNTAGT. The assay was immunoSEQ multiplex PCR, and TCRdb's table has in-frame clones only and misses some. The data show hundreds of thousands of clones, around 73% seen once. This chain uses TRBV6-4 with TRBJ2-1; D perhaps matches TRBD2 (6 bases). Input material: memory CD4+ T cells sorted from blood. Specified subset: CD45RA-negative fraction. The sequence derives from a woman younger than 45 in good health. The CDR3 spells CASTKDGSSYNEQFF. In nucleotides, the CDR3 is TGTGCCAGCACCAAGGACGGGAGCTCCTACAATGAGCAGTTCTTC.